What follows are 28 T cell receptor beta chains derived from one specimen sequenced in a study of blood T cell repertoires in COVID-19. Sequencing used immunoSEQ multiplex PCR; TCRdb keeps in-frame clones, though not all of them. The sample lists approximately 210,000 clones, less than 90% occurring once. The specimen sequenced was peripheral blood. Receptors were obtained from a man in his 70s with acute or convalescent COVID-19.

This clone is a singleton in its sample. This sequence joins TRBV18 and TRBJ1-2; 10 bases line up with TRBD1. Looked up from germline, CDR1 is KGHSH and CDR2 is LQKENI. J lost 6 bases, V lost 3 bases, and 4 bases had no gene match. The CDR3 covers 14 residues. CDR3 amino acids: CASSPTGGVDGYTF. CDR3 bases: TGTGCCAGCTCACCGACAGGGGGCGTGGATGGCTACACCTTC.

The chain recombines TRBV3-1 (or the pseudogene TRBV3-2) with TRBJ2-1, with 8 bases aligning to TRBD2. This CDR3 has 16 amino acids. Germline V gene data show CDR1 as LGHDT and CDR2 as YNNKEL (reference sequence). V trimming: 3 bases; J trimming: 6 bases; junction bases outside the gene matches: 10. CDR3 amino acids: CASSQRGAGEGNEQFF. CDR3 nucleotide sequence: TGTGCCAGCAGCCAGCGGGGGGCGGGAGAGGGCAATGAGCAGTTCTTC.

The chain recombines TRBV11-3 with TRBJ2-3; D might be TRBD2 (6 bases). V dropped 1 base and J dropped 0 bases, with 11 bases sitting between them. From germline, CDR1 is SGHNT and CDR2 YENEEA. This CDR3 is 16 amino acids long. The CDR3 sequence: CASSLVSGSSTDTQYF. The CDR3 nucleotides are TGTGCCAGCAGCTTAGTCAGCGGGTCTAGCACAGATACGCAGTATTTT.

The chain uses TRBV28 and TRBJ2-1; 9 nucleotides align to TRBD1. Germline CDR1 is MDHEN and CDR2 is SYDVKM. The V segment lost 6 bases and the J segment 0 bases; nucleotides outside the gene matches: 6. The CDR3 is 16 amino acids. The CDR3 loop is CASRKTGGLSYNEQFF. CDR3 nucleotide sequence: TGTGCCAGCAGGAAAACAGGGGGCCTCTCCTACAATGAGCAGTTCTTC. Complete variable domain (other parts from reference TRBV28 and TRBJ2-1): DVKVTQSSRYLVKRTGEKVFLECVQDMDHENMFWYRQDPGLGLRLIYFSYDVKMKEKGDIPEGYSVSREKKERFSLILESASTNQTSMYLCASRKTGGLSYNEQFFGPGTRLTVL.

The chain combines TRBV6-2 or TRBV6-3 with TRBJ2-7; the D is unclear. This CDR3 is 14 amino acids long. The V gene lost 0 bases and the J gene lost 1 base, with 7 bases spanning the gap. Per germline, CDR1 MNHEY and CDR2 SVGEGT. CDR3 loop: CASSYSWQSYEQYF. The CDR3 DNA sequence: TGTGCCAGCAGTTACTCTTGGCAGTCCTACGAGCAGTACTTC.

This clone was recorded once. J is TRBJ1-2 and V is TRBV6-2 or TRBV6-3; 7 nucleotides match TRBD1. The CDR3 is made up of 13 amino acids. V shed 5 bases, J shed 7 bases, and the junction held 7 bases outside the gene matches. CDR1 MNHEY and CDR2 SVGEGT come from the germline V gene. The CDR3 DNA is TGTGCCAGCAGTGATATCTACAGGGGTGGCTACACCTTC. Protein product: CASSDIYRGGYTF.

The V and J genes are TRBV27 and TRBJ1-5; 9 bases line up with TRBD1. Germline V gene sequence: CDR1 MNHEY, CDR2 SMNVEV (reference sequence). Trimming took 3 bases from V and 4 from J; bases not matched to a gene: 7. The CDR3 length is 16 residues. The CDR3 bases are TGTGCCAGCAGTTTCTATGGGACAGGGAAGAATCAGCCCCAGCATTTT. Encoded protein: CASSFYGTGKNQPQHF.

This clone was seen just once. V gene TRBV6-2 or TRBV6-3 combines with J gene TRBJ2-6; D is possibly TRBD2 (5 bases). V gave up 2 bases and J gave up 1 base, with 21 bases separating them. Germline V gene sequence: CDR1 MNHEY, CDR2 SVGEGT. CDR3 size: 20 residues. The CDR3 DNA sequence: TGTGCCAGCAGTTACGCGGGCTACATTAACCCCCAGTCTGGGGCCAACGTCCTGACTTTC. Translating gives CASSYAGYINPQSGANVLTF.

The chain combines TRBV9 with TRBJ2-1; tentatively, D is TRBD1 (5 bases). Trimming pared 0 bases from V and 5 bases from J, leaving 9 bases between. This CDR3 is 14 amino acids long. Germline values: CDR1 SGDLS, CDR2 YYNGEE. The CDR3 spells CASSVVDRDNEQFF. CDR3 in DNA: TGTGCCAGCAGCGTAGTTGACAGAGACAATGAGCAGTTCTTC. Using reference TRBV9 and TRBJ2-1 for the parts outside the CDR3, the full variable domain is DSGVTQTPKHLITATGQRVTLRCSPRSGDLSVYWYQQSLDQGLQFLIQYYNGEERAKGNILERFSAQQFPDLHSELNLSSLELGDSALYFCASSVVDRDNEQFFGPGTRLTVL.

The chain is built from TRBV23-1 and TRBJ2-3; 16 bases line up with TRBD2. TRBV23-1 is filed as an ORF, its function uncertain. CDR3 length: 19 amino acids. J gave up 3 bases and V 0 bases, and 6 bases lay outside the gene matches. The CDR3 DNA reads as TGCGCCAGCAGTCAATCGGGGACTAGCGGGAGGGAAAGGACAGATACGCAGTATTTT. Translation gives CASSQSGTSGRERTDTQYF.

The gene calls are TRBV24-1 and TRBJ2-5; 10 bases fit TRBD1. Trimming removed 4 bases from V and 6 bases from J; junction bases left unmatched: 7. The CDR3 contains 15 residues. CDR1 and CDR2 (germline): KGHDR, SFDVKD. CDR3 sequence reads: CATSDQGQGLKTQYF. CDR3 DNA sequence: TGTGCCACCAGTGACCAGGGACAGGGGTTGAAGACCCAGTACTTC.

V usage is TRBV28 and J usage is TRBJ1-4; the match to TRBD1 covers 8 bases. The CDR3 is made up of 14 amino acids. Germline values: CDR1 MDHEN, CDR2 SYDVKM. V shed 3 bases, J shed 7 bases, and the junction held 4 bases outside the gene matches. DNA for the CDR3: TGTGCCAGCAGTTTGTCAGGGGGCTCTGAAAAACTGTTTTTT. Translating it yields CASSLSGGSEKLFF.

The CDR3 DNA is TGTGCCAGTAGCGACAGGGCCCATTACAATGAGCAGTTCTTC. The encoded protein is CASSDRAHYNEQFF. The V call is TRBV19, the J call TRBJ2-1; TRBD1 matches at 7 bases. V lost 6 bases, J lost 4 bases, and 6 bases stayed unmatched. The germline CDR1 and CDR2 sequences are LNHDA and SQIVND (reference sequence). CDR3 length: 14 residues. Complete variable domain (other parts from reference TRBV19 and TRBJ2-1): DGGITQSPKYLFRKEGQNVTLSCEQNLNHDAMYWYRQDPGQGLRLIYYSQIVNDFQKGDIAEGYSVSREKKESFPLTVTSAQKNPTAFYLCASSDRAHYNEQFFGPGTRLTVL.

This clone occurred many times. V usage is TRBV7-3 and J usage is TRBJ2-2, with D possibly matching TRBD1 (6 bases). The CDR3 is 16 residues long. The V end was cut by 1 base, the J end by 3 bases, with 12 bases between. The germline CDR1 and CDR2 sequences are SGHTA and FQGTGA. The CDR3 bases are TGTGCCAGCAGCTTAAGGGCAGGGGCGTACACCGGGGAGCTGTTTTTT. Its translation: CASSLRAGAYTGELFF.

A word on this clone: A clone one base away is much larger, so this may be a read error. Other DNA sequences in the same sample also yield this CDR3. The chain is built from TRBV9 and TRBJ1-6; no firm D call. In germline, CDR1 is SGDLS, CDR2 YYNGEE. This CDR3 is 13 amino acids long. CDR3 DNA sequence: TGCGCCAGCAGCCCCTACCTTAATTCACCCCTCCACTTT. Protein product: CASSPYLNSPLHF.

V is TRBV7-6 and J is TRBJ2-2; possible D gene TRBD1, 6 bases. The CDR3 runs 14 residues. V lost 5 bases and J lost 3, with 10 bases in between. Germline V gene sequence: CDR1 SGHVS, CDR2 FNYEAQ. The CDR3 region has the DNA TGTGCCAGCAGCCTAGGACAGTACACCGGGGAGCTGTTTTTT. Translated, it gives CASSLGQYTGELFF.

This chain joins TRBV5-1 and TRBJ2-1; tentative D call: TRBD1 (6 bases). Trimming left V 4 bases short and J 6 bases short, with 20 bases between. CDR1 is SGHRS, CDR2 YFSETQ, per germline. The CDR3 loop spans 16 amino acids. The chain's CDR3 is CASSRLWAGAVNEQFF. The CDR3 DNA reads TGCGCCAGCAGCCGGTTGTGGGCAGGGGCGGTCAATGAGCAGTTCTTC.

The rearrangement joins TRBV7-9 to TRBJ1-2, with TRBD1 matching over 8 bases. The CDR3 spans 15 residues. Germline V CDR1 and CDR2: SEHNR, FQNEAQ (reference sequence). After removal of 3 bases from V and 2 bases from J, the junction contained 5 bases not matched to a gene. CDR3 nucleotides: TGTGCCAGCAGCTTGGGACGACAGGGGAACTATGGCTACACCTTC. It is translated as CASSLGRQGNYGYTF.

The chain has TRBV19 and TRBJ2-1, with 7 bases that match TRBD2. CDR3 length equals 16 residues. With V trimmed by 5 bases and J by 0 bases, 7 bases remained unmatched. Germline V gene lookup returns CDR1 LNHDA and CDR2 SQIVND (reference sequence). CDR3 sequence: CASSAKAGRSYNEQFF. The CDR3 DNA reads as TGTGCCAGTAGTGCCAAAGCGGGACGCTCCTACAATGAGCAGTTCTTC. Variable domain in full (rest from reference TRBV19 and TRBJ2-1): DGGITQSPKYLFRKEGQNVTLSCEQNLNHDAMYWYRQDPGQGLRLIYYSQIVNDFQKGDIAEGYSVSREKKESFPLTVTSAQKNPTAFYLCASSAKAGRSYNEQFFGPGTRLTVL.

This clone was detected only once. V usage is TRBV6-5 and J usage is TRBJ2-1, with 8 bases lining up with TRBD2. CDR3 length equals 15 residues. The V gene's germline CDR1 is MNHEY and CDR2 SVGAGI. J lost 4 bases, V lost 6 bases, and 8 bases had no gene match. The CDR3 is CASRKRESRYNEQFF. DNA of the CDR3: TGTGCCAGCAGGAAGCGGGAGAGTAGGTACAATGAGCAGTTCTTC.

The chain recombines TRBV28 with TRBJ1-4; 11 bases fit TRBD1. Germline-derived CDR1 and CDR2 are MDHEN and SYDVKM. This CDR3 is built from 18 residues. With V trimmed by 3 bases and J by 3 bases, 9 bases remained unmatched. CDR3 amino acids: CASSFYGTGGESNEKLFF. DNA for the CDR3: TGTGCCAGCAGTTTTTATGGGACAGGGGGGGAATCTAATGAAAAACTGTTTTTT.

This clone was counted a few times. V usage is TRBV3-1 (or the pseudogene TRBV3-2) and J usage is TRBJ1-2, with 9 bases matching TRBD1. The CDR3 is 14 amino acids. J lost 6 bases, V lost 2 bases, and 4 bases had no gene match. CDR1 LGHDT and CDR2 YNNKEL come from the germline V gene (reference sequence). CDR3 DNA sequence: TGTGCCAGCAGCCAACTACAGGGGGCCGATGGCTACACCTTC. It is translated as CASSQLQGADGYTF.

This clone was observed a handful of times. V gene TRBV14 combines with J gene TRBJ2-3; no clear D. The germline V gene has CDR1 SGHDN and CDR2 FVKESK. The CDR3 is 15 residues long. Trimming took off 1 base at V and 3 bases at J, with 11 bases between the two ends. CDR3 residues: CASSQGSSSTDTQYF. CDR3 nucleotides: TGTGCCAGCAGCCAAGGTTCTTCTAGTACAGATACGCAGTATTTT.

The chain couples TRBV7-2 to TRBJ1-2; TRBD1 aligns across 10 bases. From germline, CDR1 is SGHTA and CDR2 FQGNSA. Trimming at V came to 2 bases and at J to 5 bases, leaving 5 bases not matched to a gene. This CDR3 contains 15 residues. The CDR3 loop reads CASSLSGTGDYGYTF. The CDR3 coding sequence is TGTGCCAGCAGCTTATCTGGGACAGGGGATTATGGCTACACCTTC.

CDR3 nucleotides: TGTGCCAGCAGCGCCGGAGGGACAGGGCTTTTCTACGAGCAGTACTTC. Amino acid sequence: CASSAGGTGLFYEQYF. This chain connects TRBV5-4 to TRBJ2-7; TRBD1 agrees at 9 bases. Germline-derived CDR1 and CDR2 are SGHNT and YYREEE (reference sequence). Unmatched junction bases numbered 11, after V lost 4 bases and J lost 3 bases. This CDR3 has 16 amino acids.

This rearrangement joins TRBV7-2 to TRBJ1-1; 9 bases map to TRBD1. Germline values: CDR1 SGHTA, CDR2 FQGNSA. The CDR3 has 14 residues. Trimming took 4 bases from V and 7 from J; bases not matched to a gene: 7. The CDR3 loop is CASSSLRDRVEAFF. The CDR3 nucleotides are TGTGCCAGCAGCTCACTCCGGGACAGGGTTGAAGCTTTCTTT.

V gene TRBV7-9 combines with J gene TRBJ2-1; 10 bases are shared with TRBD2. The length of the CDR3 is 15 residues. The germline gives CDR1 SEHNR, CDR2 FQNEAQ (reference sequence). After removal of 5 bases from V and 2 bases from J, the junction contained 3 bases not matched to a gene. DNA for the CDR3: TGTGCCAGCAGCCTTGGGACTAGCGCCTACAATGAGCAGTTCTTC. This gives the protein CASSLGTSAYNEQFF.

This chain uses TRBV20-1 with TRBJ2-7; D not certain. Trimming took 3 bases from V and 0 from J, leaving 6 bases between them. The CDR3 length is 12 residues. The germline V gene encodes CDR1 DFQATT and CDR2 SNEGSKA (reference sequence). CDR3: CSASKSSYEQYF. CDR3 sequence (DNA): TGCAGTGCTAGTAAGAGCTCCTACGAGCAGTACTTC.